This T cell receptor beta chain came from a study of neurological immune-mediated disorders. Study conclusions and caveats: Because no CDR3 amino acid sequences were shared across subjects by expanded clones, private repertoires were suggested in all groups. HTLV-1-associated myelopathy ranked highest for TCR clonal expansion and multiple sclerosis lowest, beneath healthy controls.

The CDR3 consists of 14 residues. The ends were cut back, 0 bases at V and 2 bases at J, with 6 bases in the middle. Germline V gene lookup returns CDR1 MRHNA and CDR2 SNTAGT. This clonotype was picked up many times. Antigen: not known. The cDNA was produced through 5'RACE with 10-nucleotide random UMIs. TCRdb processed the 5' RACE reads anew with MiXCR; each CDR3 protein has one entry. The data hold approximately 20,000 distinct CDR3 sequences, with 6% to 8.5% observed a single time. The sequencing sample was made of CD8+ T cells from blood. The chain recombines TRBV6-4 with TRBJ2-3; D unresolved. This sequence was found in a woman in her twenties or thirties with HTLV-1-associated myelopathy (HAM/TSP). The CDR3 spells CASSDSTNTDTQYF. For the CDR3, the DNA is TGTGCCAGCAGTGACTCGACCAACACAGATACGCAGTATTTT.